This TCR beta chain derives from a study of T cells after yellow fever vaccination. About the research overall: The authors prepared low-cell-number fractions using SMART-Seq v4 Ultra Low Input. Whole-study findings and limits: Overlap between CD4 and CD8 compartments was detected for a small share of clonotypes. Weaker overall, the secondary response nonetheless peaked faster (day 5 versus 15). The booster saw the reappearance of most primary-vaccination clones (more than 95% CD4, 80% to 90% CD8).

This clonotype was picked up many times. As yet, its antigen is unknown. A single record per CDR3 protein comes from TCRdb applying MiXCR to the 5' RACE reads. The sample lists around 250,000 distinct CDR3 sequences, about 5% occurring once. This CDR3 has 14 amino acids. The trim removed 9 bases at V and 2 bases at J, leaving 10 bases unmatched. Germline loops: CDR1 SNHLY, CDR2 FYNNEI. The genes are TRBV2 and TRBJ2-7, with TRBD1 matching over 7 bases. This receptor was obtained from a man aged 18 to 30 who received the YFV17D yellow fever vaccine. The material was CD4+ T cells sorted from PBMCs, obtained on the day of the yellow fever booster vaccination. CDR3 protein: CASTYGQATYEQYF. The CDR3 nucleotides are TGTGCCAGTACTTATGGACAGGCGACCTACGAGCAGTACTTC. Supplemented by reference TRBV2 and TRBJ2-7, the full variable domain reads EPEVTQTPSHQVTQMGQEVILRCVPISNHLYFYWYRQILGQKVEFLVSFYNNEISEKSEIFDDQFSVERPDGSNFTLKIRSTKLEDSAMYFCASTYGQATYEQYFGPGTRLTVT.